A selection of T cell receptor beta chains follows, all from one sample in a study of T cell repertoires in cytomegalovirus infection. TCRdb reanalysed the reads using MiXCR and keeps one entry per CDR3 protein. The sample yields fewer than 550,000 distinct CDR3 sequences, approximately 15% seen once. Sequenced sample: CD8+ T cells from PBMCs. Every receptor here comes from a human donor in good health (CMV status not recorded). Some clones in this sample may be carry-over from other donors' samples. Each CDR3 is given with its conserved first and last residue. A D gene is named only where the DNA matches it firmly. Not every row has a clone size; where given, it reads once, few, many or a size class.

d_call j_call v_call clone_size cdr3_nt cdr3_aa
TRBD2 TRBJ2-7 TRBV27 NA TGTGCCAGCAGTTTAGTAGCGGGGCCCTCCTACGAGCAGTACTTC CASSLVAGPSYEQYF
TRBD1 TRBJ2-7 TRBV11-2 many TGTGCCAGCAGCCAGGGGACAGGTAAATACGAGCAGTACTTC CASSQGTGKYEQYF
TRBD2 TRBJ2-1 TRBV14 many TGTGCCAGCAGCCAGTTTGCGGGAGGAATAAATGAGCAGTTCTTC CASSQFAGGINEQFF
NA TRBJ2-1 TRBV7-3 many TGTGCCAGCAGCTTAATGGGGGCTCCCGATGAGCAGTTCTTC CASSLMGAPDEQFF
NA TRBJ1-1 TRBV9 few TGTGCCAGCAGCGTAGCCTCGAACACTGAAGCTTTCTTT CASSVASNTEAFF
NA TRBJ1-1 TRBV5-5 many TGTGCCAGCAGCCCTCACGTAGGGAACACTGAAGCTTTCTTT CASSPHVGNTEAFF
NA TRBJ1-2 TRBV27 few TGTGCCAGCAGTTTCACGAGGACAGATCCTAACTATGGCTACACCTTC CASSFTRTDPNYGYTF
NA TRBJ1-3 TRBV10-3 few TGTGCCATCAGTGAGTCCCCAGGGACTGGAAACACCATATATTTT CAISESPGTGNTIYF
TRBD2 TRBJ2-2 TRBV11-2 many TGTGCCAGCAGCTTAGAATTGTCGGGAGGGAGCACCGGGGAGCTGTTTTTT CASSLELSGGSTGELFF
NA TRBJ2-5 TRBV28 many TGTGCCAGCAGTGTAACTACCCAAGAGACCCAGTACTTC CASSVTTQETQYF
TRBD1 TRBJ2-1 TRBV27 once TGTGCCAGCAGTAAAATTGTCAGGGGGTCCCCCTACAATGAGCAGTTCTTC CASSKIVRGSPYNEQFF
NA TRBJ2-7 TRBV28 few TGTGCCAGCAGTCCAACCATAAGCTCCTACGAGCAGTACTTC CASSPTISSYEQYF
NA TRBJ1-4 TRBV11-2 few TGTGCCAGCAGCCCCATCGGGGGCGCAGAAAAACTGTTTTTT CASSPIGGAEKLFF
TRBD1 TRBJ1-2 TRBV2 few TGTGCCAGCAGAGAACAGGGGAACTATGGCTACACCTTC CASREQGNYGYTF
NA TRBJ2-6 TRBV5-6 NA TGTGCCAGCAGCTTCCCCTCTACCTCTAGGGCCAACGTCCTGACTTTC CASSFPSTSRANVLTF
NA TRBJ2-7 TRBV13 NA TGTGCCAGCAGCAGCCAAAACCTCTTTCTTCCCTACGAGCAGTACTTC CASSSQNLFLPYEQYF
NA TRBJ2-5 TRBV5-6 few TGTGCCAGCGGGGAGTTAGAGGGGGAGACCCAGTACTTC CASGELEGETQYF
TRBD1 TRBJ2-4 TRBV4-2 NA TGTGCCAGCAGCCAAGATAAGACAGGGTTATCGGACATTCAGTACTTC CASSQDKTGLSDIQYF
NA TRBJ2-7 TRBV7-9 many TGTGCCAGCAGCCACGGCCTACCCCCCTACGAGCAGTACTTC CASSHGLPPYEQYF
TRBD1 TRBJ2-7 TRBV27 NA TGTGCCAGCAGCCTGGGACAGACGGGCTACGAGCAGTACTTC CASSLGQTGYEQYF
TRBD2 TRBJ2-1 TRBV3-1 few TGTGCCAGCAGCCAAGAAGGAGGGTTCGGTCTAGCTAGCGGGAGTCATGAGCAGTTCTTC CASSQEGGFGLASGSHEQFF
NA TRBJ2-7 TRBV28 many TGTGCCAGCAAGATATGGGCGGGAACCTACGAGCAGTACTTC CASKIWAGTYEQYF
TRBD1 TRBJ2-7 TRBV10-3 many TGTGCCATCAGTGAGTCCACGACAGGGGGCTCTTACGAGCAGTACTTC CAISESTTGGSYEQYF
TRBD2 TRBJ2-1 TRBV5-1 few TGCGCCAGCGAGCGGGGCGAGCAGTTCTTC CASERGEQFF
NA TRBJ2-7 TRBV15 NA TGTGCCACCAGCAAGGCACAGAGTACTCCTTCAAACTTC CATSKAQSTPSNF
NA TRBJ2-2 TRBV7-9 many TGTGCCAGCAGCTTGAGTGAGGAACACGGCGACACCGGGGAGCTGTTTTTT CASSLSEEHGDTGELFF
TRBD2 TRBJ2-3 TRBV20-1 NA TGCAGTGCTAGAGATACTAGCGGGGAGGGTACAGATACGCAGTATTTT CSARDTSGEGTDTQYF
TRBD2 TRBJ2-1 TRBV7-3 many TGTGCCAGCAGCTTAAAGCGGGGGGCAGGAAATGAGCAGTTCTTC CASSLKRGAGNEQFF
NA TRBJ2-6 TRBV29-1 many TGCAGCGTTTACGACAGGAAACCCTCTGGGGCCAACGTCCTGACTTTC CSVYDRKPSGANVLTF
NA TRBJ1-2 TRBV19 few TGTGCCAGTAACGATACCCCTGACAGTTATGGCTACACCTTC CASNDTPDSYGYTF
NA TRBJ2-3 TRBV5-1 few TGCGCCAGCAGCTTGAGGTCTAGCGACACAGATACGCAGTATTTT CASSLRSSDTDTQYF
NA TRBJ2-1 TRBV11-2 many TGTGCCAGCAGCTTAGGGACCCTAGGCAATGAGCAGTTCTTC CASSLGTLGNEQFF
NA TRBJ1-1 TRBV9 NA TGTGCCAGCAGCCCTTTCGAGGCGAACACTGAAGCTTTCTTT CASSPFEANTEAFF
NA TRBJ2-5 TRBV7-6 many TGTGCCAGCAGCTTTAGGTCGGACGTAGGGGAGACCCAGTACTTC CASSFRSDVGETQYF
TRBD1 TRBJ1-6 TRBV27 NA TGTGCCAGCAGTGTCTCCGGGACAGAGGGCTCACCCCTCCACTTT CASSVSGTEGSPLHF
NA TRBJ2-1 TRBV15 few TGTGCCACCAGCAGGAGTCCCGGGTTTCAGCAGTTCTTC CATSRSPGFQQFF
TRBD2 TRBJ2-7 TRBV19 NA TGTGCCAGTAGTTCAAGCGGGAGAAGCTACGAGCAGTACTTC CASSSSGRSYEQYF
TRBD2 TRBJ2-1 TRBV14 many TGTGCCAGCAGCCAAGATCCTAGCGGGAGTGCCAATGAGCAGTTCTTC CASSQDPSGSANEQFF
NA TRBJ1-1 TRBV6-4 few TGTGCCAGCAGTGAAGAGGGGCGAAGAACTGAAGCTTTCTTT CASSEEGRRTEAFF